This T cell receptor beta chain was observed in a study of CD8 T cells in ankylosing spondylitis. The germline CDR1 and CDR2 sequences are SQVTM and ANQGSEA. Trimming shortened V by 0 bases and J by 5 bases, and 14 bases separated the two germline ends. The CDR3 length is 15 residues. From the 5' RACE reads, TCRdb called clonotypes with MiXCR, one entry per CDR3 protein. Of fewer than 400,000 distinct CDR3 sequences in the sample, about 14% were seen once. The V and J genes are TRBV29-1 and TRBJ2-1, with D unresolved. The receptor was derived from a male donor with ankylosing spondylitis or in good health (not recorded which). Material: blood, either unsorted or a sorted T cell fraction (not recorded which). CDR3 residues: CSVEDPTAWDNEQFF. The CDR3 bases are TGCAGCGTTGAAGATCCGACCGCCTGGGACAATGAGCAGTTCTTC.